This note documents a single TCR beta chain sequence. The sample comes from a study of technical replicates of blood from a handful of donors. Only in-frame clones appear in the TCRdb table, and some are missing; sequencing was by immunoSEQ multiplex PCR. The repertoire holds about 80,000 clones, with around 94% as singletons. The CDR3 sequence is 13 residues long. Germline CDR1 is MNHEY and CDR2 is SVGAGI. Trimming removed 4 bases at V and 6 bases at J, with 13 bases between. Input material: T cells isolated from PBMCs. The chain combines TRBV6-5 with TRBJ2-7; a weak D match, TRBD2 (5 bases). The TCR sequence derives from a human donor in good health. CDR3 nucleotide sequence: TGTGCCAGCAGTTTCGAGATCAGCGGCGAGCAGTACTTC. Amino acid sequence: CASSFEISGEQYF.